Sequencing of this T cell receptor beta chain was carried out in a study of blood T cells in healthy people across ages. The study's findings and limits: Greater diversity and more naive CD4+ cells were seen in long-lived donors than in aged donors. Any changes in expanded clonotypes were possibly confounded, as donor CMV status remained unknown.

The sample providers were healthy Caucasian people from Russia, aged roughly 6 to 95. Sample-barcoded 5' priming and a J-beta primer mix drove a second PCR of roughly 6 to 12 cycles. Every sample produced at least 2.5 million CDR3-containing paired-end reads. TCRdb processed the 5' RACE reads anew with MiXCR; each CDR3 protein has one entry. The sample includes approximately 810,000 distinct CDR3 sequences, roughly 40% of them seen just once. Concerning this clonotype: As yet, its antigen is unknown.

The V end lost 6 bases, the J end lost 7 bases, and 12 bases lay between the germline ends. The CDR3 spans 12 residues. Sequenced input: blood. The sequence came from a man younger than 30 in good health. This chain joins TRBV12-3 or TRBV12-4 and TRBJ1-2, with unresolved D. In nucleotides, the CDR3 is TGTGCCAGCAGGACAACGGGCTGTGGCTACACCTTC. This codes for CASRTTGCGYTF.